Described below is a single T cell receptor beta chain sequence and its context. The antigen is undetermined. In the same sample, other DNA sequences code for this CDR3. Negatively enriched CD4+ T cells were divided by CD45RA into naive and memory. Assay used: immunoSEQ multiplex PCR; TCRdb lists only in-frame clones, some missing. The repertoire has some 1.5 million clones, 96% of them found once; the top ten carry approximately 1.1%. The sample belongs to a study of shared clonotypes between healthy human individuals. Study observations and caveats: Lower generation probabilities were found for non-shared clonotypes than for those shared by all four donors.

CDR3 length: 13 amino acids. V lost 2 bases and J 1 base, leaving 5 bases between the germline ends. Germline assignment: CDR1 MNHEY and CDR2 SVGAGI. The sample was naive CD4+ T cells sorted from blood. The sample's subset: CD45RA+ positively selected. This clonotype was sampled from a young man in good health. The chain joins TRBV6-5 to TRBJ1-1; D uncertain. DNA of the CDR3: TGTGCCAGCAGTTACGAAGGGAACACTGAAGCTTTCTTT. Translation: CASSYEGNTEAFF.